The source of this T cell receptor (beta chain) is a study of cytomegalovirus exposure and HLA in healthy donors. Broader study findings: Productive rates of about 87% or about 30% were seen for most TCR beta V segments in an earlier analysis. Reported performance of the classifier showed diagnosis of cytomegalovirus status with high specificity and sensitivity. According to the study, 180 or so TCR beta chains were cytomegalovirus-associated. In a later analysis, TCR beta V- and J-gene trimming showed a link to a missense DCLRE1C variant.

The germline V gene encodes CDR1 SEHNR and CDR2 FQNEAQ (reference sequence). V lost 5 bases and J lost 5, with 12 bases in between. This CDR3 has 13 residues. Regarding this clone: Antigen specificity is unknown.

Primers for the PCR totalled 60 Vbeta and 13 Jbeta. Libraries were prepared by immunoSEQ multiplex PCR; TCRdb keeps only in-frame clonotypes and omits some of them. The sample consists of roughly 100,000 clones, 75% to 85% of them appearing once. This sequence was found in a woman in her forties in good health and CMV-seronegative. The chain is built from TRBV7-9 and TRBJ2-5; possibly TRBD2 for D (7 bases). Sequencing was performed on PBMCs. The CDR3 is CASSRGAVETQYF. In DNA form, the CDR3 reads TGTGCCAGCAGCCGGGGGGCCGTGGAGACCCAGTACTTC. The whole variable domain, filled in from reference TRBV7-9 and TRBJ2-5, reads DTGVSQNPRHKITKRGQNVTFRCDPISEHNRLYWYRQTLGQGPEFLTYFQNEAQLEKSRLLSDRFSAERPKGSFSTLEIQRTEQGDSAMYLCASSRGAVETQYFGPGTRLLVL.